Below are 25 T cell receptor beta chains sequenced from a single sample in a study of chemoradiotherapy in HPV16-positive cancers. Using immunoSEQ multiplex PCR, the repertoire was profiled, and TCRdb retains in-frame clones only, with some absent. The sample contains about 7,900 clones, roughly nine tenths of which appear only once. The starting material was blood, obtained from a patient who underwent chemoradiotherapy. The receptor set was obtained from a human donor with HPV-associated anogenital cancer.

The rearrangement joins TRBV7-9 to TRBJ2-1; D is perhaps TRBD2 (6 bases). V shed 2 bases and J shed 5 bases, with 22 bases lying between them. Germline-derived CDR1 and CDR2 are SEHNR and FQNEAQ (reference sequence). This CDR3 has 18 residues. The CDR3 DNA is TGTGCCAGCAGCTTAACTTCATTGGGACTCGTCTTGAACAATGAGCAGTTCTTC. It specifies CASSLTSLGLVLNNEQFF.

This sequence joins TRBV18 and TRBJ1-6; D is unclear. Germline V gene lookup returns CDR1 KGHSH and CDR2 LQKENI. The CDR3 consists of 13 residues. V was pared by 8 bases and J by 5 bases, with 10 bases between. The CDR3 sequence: CASRFSDNSPLHF. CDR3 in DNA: TGTGCCAGCAGGTTTTCCGATAATTCACCCCTCCACTTT.

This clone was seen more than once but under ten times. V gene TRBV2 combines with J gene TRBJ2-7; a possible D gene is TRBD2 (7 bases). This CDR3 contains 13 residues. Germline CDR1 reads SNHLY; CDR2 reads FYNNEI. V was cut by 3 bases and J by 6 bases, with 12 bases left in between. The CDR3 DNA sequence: TGTGCCAGCAGTGATCTGGGAGGGGGCGAGCAGTACTTC. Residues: CASSDLGGGEQYF.

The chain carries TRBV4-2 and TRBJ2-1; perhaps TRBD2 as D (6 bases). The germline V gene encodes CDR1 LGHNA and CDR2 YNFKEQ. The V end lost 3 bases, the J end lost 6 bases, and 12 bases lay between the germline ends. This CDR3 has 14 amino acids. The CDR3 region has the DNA TGTGCCAGCAGCCAGACTAGAGACCTCAATGAGCAGTTCTTC. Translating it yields CASSQTRDLNEQFF.

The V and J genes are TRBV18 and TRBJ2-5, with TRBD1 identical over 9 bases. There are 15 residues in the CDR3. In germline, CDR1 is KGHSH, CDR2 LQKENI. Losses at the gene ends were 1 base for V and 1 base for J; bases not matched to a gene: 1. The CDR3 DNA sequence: TGTGCCAGCTCACCACAGGGACAGGGCCAAGAGACCCAGTACTTC. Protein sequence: CASSPQGQGQETQYF.

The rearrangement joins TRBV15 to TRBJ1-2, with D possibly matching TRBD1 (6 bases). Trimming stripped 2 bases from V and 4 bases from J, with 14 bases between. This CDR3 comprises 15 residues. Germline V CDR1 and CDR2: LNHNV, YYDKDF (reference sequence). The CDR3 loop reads CATSRTHRALYGYTF. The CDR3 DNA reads TGTGCCACCAGCAGAACTCACAGGGCCCTCTATGGCTACACCTTC. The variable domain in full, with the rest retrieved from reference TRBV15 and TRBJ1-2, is DAMVIQNPRYQVTQFGKPVTLSCSQTLNHNVMYWYQQKSSQAPKLLFHYYDKDFNNEADTPDNFQSRRPNTSFCFLDIRSPGLGDTAMYLCATSRTHRALYGYTFGSGTRLTVV.

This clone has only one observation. The CDR3 DNA reads as TGTGCCAGCAGCGCCGGGACAGAGGTTTGGACCGGGGAGCTGTTTTTT. Its translation: CASSAGTEVWTGELFF. V is TRBV9 and J is TRBJ2-2, with 7 nucleotides matching TRBD1. This CDR3 is 16 amino acids long. Trimming at V came to 3 bases and at J to 5 bases, leaving 10 bases not matched to a gene. Germline CDR1 is SGDLS and CDR2 is YYNGEE.

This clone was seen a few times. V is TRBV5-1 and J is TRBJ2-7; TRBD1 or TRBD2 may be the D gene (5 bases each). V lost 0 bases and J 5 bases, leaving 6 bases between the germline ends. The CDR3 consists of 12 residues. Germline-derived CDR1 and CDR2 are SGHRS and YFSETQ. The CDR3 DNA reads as TGCGCCAGCAGCTTGGGAGGGGACGAGCAGTACTTC. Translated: CASSLGGDEQYF.

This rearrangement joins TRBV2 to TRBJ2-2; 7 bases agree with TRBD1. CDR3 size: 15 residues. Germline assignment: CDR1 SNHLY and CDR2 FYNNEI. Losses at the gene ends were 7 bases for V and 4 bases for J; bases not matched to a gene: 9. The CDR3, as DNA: TGTGCCAGCAAGACAGGGACAGACACCACCGGGGAGCTGTTTTTT. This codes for CASKTGTDTTGELFF.

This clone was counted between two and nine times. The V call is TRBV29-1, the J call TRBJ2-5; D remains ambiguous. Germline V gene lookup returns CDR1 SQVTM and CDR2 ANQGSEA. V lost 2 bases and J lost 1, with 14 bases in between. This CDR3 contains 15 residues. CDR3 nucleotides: TGCAGCGTTGAAAGAACTGGTACCGGCCAAGAGACCCAGTACTTC. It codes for CSVERTGTGQETQYF. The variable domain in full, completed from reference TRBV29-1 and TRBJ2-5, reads SAVISQKPSRDICQRGTSLTIQCQVDSQVTMMFWYRQQPGQSLTLIATANQGSEATYESGFVIDKFPISRPNLTFSTLTVSNMSPEDSSIYLCSVERTGTGQETQYFGPGTRLLVL.

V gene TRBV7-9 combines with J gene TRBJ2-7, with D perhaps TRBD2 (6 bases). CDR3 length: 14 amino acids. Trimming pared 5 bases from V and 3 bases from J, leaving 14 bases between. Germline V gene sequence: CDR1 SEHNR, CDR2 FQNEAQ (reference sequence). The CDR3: CASSPVADHYEQYF. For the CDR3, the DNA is TGTGCCAGCAGCCCCGTAGCGGATCACTACGAGCAGTACTTC.

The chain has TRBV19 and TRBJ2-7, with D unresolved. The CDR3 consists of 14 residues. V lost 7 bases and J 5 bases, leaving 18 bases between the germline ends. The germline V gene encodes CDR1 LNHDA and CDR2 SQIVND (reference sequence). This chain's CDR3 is CASKVKHSTHEQYF. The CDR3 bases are TGTGCCAGTAAGGTTAAGCACTCTACCCACGAGCAGTACTTC.

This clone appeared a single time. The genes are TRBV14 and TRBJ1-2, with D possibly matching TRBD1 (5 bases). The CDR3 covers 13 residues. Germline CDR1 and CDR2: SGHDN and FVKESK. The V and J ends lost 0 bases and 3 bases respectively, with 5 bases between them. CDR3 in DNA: TGTGCCAGCAGCCAAGACAGGGACTATGGCTACACCTTC. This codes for CASSQDRDYGYTF.

The DNA for the CDR3 is TGTGCCAGCTCACCACCGCTCAGGGAAAACGAGCAGTACTTC. Its translation is CASSPPLRENEQYF. This chain uses TRBV18 with TRBJ2-7; a weak D match, TRBD1 (5 bases). The V end lost 0 bases, the J end lost 5 bases, and 11 bases lay between the germline ends. This CDR3 contains 14 residues. CDR1 is KGHSH, CDR2 LQKENI, per germline.

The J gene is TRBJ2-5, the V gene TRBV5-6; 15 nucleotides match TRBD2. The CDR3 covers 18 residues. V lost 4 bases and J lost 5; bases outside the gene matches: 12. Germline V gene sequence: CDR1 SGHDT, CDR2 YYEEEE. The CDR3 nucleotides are TGTGCCAGCAGCCCCCCCCCGGGACTAGCGGGGGGCAGGGAGACCCAGTACTTC. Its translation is CASSPPPGLAGGRETQYF. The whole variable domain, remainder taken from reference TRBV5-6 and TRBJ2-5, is DAGVTQSPTHLIKTRGQQVTLRCSPKSGHDTVSWYQQALGQGPQFIFQYYEEEERQRGNFPDRFSGHQFPNYSSELNVNALLLGDSALYLCASSPPPGLAGGRETQYFGPGTRLLVL.

The CDR3 spells CACPWTSGRRGGTDTQYF. CDR3 in DNA: TGTGCCTGCCCGTGGACTAGCGGGAGAAGAGGGGGCACAGATACGCAGTATTTT. The rearrangement uses TRBV2 and TRBJ2-3, with 13 bases identical to TRBD2. CDR3 size: 18 residues. V was clipped by 11 bases and J by 1 base; unmatched bases: 15. The V gene's germline CDR1 is SNHLY and CDR2 FYNNEI.

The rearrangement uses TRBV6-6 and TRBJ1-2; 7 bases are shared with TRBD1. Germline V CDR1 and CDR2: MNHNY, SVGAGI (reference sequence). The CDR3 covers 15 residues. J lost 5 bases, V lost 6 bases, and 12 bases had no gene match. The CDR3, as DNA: TGTGCCAGCAGCCCGACAGGGTCCAGTAATTATGGCTACACCTTC. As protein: CASSPTGSSNYGYTF.

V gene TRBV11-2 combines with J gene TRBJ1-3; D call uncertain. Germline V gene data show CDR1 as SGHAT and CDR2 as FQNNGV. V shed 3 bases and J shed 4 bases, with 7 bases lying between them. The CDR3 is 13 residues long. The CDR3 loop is CASSFLTGNTIYF. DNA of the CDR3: TGTGCCAGCAGCTTCCTAACCGGAAACACCATATATTTT.

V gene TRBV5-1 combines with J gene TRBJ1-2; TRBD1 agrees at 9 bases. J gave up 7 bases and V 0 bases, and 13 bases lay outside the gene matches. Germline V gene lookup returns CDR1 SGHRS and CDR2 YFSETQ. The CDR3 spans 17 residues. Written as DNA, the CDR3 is TGCGCCAGCAGCTTGGACGGACAGGGGAGGGAATCGGGTGGCTACACCTTC. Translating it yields CASSLDGQGRESGGYTF.

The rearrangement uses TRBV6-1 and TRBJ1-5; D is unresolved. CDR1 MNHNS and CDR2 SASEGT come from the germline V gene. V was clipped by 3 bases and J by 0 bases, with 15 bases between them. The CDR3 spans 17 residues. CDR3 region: CASSESAVLFSNQPQHF. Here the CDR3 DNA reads TGTGCCAGCAGTGAGTCAGCGGTCTTGTTTAGCAATCAGCCCCAGCATTTT.

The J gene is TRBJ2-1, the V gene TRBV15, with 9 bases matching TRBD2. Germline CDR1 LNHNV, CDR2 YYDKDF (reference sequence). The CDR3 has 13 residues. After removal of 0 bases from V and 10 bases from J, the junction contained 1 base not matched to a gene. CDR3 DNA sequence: TGTGCCACCAGCAGAGATAGCGGGAGCGAGCAGTTCTTC. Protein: CATSRDSGSEQFF.

CDR3 amino acids: CASKRTYEQYF. In DNA, the CDR3 is TGTGCCAGCAAACGGACCTACGAGCAGTACTTC. V is TRBV6-1 and J is TRBJ2-7; no clear D. The germline gives CDR1 MNHNS, CDR2 SASEGT. This CDR3 has 11 amino acids. The germline V and J ends were trimmed by 7 bases and 2 bases, with 6 bases remaining between them.

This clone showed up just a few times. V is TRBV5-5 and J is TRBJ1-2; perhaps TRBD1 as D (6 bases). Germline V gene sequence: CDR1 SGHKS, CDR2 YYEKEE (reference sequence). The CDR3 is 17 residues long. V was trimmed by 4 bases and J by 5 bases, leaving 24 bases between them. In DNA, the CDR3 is TGTGCCAGCAGCCCCCATATTGGGGGGCCTAATCTTTATGGCTACACCTTC. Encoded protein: CASSPHIGGPNLYGYTF.

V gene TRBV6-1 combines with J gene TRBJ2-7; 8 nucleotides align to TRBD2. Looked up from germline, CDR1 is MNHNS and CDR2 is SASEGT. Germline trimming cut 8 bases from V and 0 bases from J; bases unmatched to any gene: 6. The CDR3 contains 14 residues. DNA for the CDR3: TGTGCCAGCTACCCCGGGACTAGCTCCTACGAGCAGTACTTC. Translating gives CASYPGTSSYEQYF.

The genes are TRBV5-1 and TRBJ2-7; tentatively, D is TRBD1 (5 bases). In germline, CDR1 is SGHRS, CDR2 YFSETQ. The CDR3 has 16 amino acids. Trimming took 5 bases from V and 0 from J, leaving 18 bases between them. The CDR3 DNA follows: TGCGCCAGCAGTCCATGGCCCCACAGGAGCTCCTACGAGCAGTACTTC. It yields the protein CASSPWPHRSSYEQYF.